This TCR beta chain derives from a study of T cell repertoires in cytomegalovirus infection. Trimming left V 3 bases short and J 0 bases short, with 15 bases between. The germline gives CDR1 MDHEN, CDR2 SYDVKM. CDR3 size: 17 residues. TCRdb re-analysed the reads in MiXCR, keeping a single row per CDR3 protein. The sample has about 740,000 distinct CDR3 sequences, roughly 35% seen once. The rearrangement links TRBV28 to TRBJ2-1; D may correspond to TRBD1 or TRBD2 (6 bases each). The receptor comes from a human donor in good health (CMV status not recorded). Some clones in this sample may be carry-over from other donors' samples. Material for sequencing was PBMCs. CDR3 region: CASSFPGGFISYNEQFF. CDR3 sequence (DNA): TGTGCCAGCAGTTTCCCCGGGGGCTTTATCTCCTACAATGAGCAGTTCTTC.